A selection of T cell receptor beta chains follows, all from one sample in a study of shared clonotypes between healthy human individuals. TCRdb keeps only in-frame clones here, not all; method: immunoSEQ multiplex PCR. The repertoire holds about 600,000 clones, with around 97% as singletons. Sequencing was performed on naive CD4+ T cells sorted from blood. These receptors were obtained from a woman in her twenties or thirties in good health. Each CDR3 is given with its conserved first and last residue. D genes are given only for firm matches. Clone sizes are given selectively: once, few, many, or a class where the clone is expanded.

D: .
J: TRBJ2-7
length: 15
size: .
V: TRBV5-1
DNA: TGCGCCAGCACCAAATCGTCTGGGAAGAGGTACGAGCAGTACTTC
CDR3: CASTKSSGKRYEQYF

D: .
J: TRBJ1-1
length: 11
size: .
V: TRBV20-1
DNA: TGCAGTGCTAGGGCGACGGGTGCGGCTTTCTTT
CDR3: CSARATGAAFF

D: .
J: TRBJ2-5
length: 14
size: .
V: TRBV6-6
DNA: TGTGCCAGCAGTCCCTGGCGGAAACAAGAGACCCAGTACTTC
CDR3: CASSPWRKQETQYF

D: TRBD1
J: TRBJ1-3
length: 15
size: .
V: TRBV7-9
DNA: TGTGCCAGCAGCTCGACAGGGGGCGCTGGAAACACCATATATTTT
CDR3: CASSSTGGAGNTIYF

D: .
J: TRBJ1-2
length: 13
size: .
V: TRBV28
DNA: TGTGCCAGCAGGCAATCTCTTCCTGAAGGCTACACCTTC
CDR3: CASRQSLPEGYTF

D: .
J: TRBJ2-2
length: 14
size: .
V: TRBV7-9
DNA: TGTGCCAGCAGCTTGGGGGCGAACACCGGGGAGCTGTTTTTT
CDR3: CASSLGANTGELFF

D: TRBD2
J: TRBJ2-2
length: 16
size: .
V: TRBV28
DNA: TGTGCCAGCAGATACCTTGGGGGGGAGGCGACCGGGGAGCTGTTTTTT
CDR3: CASRYLGGEATGELFF

D: .
J: TRBJ1-5
length: 14
size: .
V: TRBV7-8
DNA: TGTGCCAGCAGCTTAAAGGGGGTAAGTCAGCCCCAGCATTTT
CDR3: CASSLKGVSQPQHF

D: .
J: TRBJ1-1
length: 15
size: once
V: TRBV10-3
DNA: TGTGCCATCAGGAAGGCGGACAGCCCGAACACTGAAGCTTTCTTT
CDR3: CAIRKADSPNTEAFF

D: .
J: TRBJ2-7
length: 13
size: once
V: TRBV19
DNA: TGTGCCACTAAAACCCAGGGTATCCACGAGCAGTACTTC
CDR3: CATKTQGIHEQYF

D: .
J: TRBJ1-4
length: 15
size: .
V: TRBV5-4
DNA: TGTGCCAGCAGCTTGGCGCAGGGGTTCGGTGAAAAACTGTTTTTT
CDR3: CASSLAQGFGEKLFF

D: .
J: TRBJ1-2
length: 15
size: once
V: TRBV19
DNA: TGTGCCAGTACCCATAATACTCGGGAGGCCTATGGCTACACCTTC
CDR3: CASTHNTREAYGYTF

D: .
J: TRBJ1-5
length: 15
size: .
V: TRBV2
DNA: TGTGCCAGCAGTAAAGAGGGGGTCGGCAATCAGCCCCAGCATTTT
CDR3: CASSKEGVGNQPQHF

D: .
J: TRBJ2-3
length: 14
size: .
V: TRBV6-1
DNA: TGTGCCAGCAGTGGACCCCTGAACACAGATACGCAGTATTTT
CDR3: CASSGPLNTDTQYF

D: .
J: TRBJ1-5
length: 13
size: .
V: TRBV19
DNA: TGTGCCAGTAGTTGGGGGTTCGGTCAGCCCCAGCATTTT
CDR3: CASSWGFGQPQHF

D: .
J: TRBJ2-3
length: 14
size: .
V: TRBV5-1
DNA: TGCGCCAGCGGAAACGATATGGGGGGAGGTACGCAGTATTTT
CDR3: CASGNDMGGGTQYF

D: TRBD2
J: TRBJ2-2
length: 15
size: .
V: TRBV5-1
DNA: TGCGCCAGCAGCTTACCTAGCGGGAACACCGGGGAGCTGTTTTTT
CDR3: CASSLPSGNTGELFF

D: .
J: TRBJ1-1
length: 14
size: .
V: TRBV2
DNA: TGTGCCAGCAGTGTTCGGACATCAGTGGCTGAAGCTTTCTTT
CDR3: CASSVRTSVAEAFF

D: .
J: TRBJ2-2
length: 17
size: .
V: TRBV5-8
DNA: TGTGCCAGCAGCCCTCCCTGGGCAGGGGCCTACACCGGGGAGCTGTTTTTT
CDR3: CASSPPWAGAYTGELFF

D: .
J: TRBJ2-7
length: 17
size: .
V: TRBV5-1
DNA: TGCGCCAGCAGCTTTTCGTGGGACTCAGTGCCAGGCTACGAGCAGTACTTC
CDR3: CASSFSWDSVPGYEQYF

D: .
J: TRBJ2-1
length: 15
size: .
V: TRBV19
DNA: TGTGCCAGTAGCGTCGGCCTCTTTAACTTAGGGGAGCAGTTCTTC
CDR3: CASSVGLFNLGEQFF

D: .
J: TRBJ1-2
length: 15
size: .
V: TRBV28
DNA: TGTGCCAGCAGTTCGACAGGTTTGGGTAACTATGGCTACACCTTC
CDR3: CASSSTGLGNYGYTF

D: .
J: TRBJ2-1
length: 13
size: .
V: TRBV7-9
DNA: TGTGCCTGGGGGGCTAGCTCCTACAATGAGCAGTTCTTC
CDR3: CAWGASSYNEQFF

D: TRBD1
J: TRBJ1-2
length: 12
size: .
V: TRBV28
DNA: TGTGCCAGCAGTAGGACAGGGGATGGCTACACCTTC
CDR3: CASSRTGDGYTF

D: .
J: TRBJ2-7
length: 14
size: .
V: TRBV13
DNA: TGTGCCAGCAGCTTAACAGGGAATACCTACGAGCAGTACTTC
CDR3: CASSLTGNTYEQYF

D: .
J: TRBJ1-2
length: 14
size: .
V: TRBV25-1
DNA: TGTGCCAGCAGCGATTCCGGGACACCCTATGGCTACACCTTC
CDR3: CASSDSGTPYGYTF

D: .
J: TRBJ2-3
length: 16
size: .
V: TRBV5-1
DNA: TGCGCCAGCAGCCCCGGGACGGACCTTAGCACAGATACGCAGTATTTT
CDR3: CASSPGTDLSTDTQYF

D: TRBD2
J: TRBJ2-1
length: 18
size: .
V: TRBV2
DNA: TGTGCCAGCAGATTAAGGACTAGCGGGGCGGGTTCCTACAATGAGCAGTTCTTC
CDR3: CASRLRTSGAGSYNEQFF

D: TRBD1
J: TRBJ2-7
length: 15
size: .
V: TRBV28
DNA: TGTGCCAGCAGTACCGACAGGGCTATCTATTACGAGCAGTACTTC
CDR3: CASSTDRAIYYEQYF